Following are 9 T cell receptor beta chains from one sample sequenced in a study of cytomegalovirus exposure and HLA in healthy donors. The study ran its PCR with 60 Vbeta and 13 Jbeta primers. Produced via immunoSEQ multiplex PCR; TCRdb's table is partial and in-frame only. The sample has around 160,000 clones; almost 80% are singletons. Sample: PBMCs. These receptors were obtained from a woman aged 40 to 50 in good health and CMV-seropositive.

J is TRBJ2-3 and V is TRBV11-3, with 9 bases lining up with TRBD2. Germline trimming cut 5 bases from V and 7 bases from J; bases unmatched to any gene: 10. CDR1 SGHNT and CDR2 YENEEA come from the germline V gene. This CDR3 contains 15 residues. CDR3 in amino acids: CASSVSGTSINTQYF. The CDR3 DNA reads TGTGCCAGCAGCGTATCCGGGACTAGCATAAATACGCAGTATTTT.

V usage is TRBV5-1 and J usage is TRBJ2-5; 7 positions match TRBD1. The J call may not be correct, given that the DNA end is closer to TRBJ2-7. CDR1 and CDR2 (germline): SGHRS, YFSETQ. The CDR3 sequence is 15 residues long. CDR3 region: CASSLTGAGYYEQYF. The CDR3 DNA sequence: TGCGCCAGCAGCTTGACAGGGGCCGGTTACTACGAGCAGTACTTC.

Written as DNA, the CDR3 is TGCAGCGCAAACAGGGGGGTGAACACTGAAGCTTTCTTT. It specifies CSANRGVNTEAFF. The chain employs TRBV29-1 and TRBJ1-1; 8 nucleotides align to TRBD1. The junction had 4 bases not matched to a gene; V was cut back by 7 bases and J by 0 bases. Germline lookup yields CDR1 SQVTM and CDR2 ANQGSEA. CDR3 length equals 13 residues.

This clone was seen just once. The chain has TRBV14 and TRBJ2-1; 7 bases fit TRBD2. J was trimmed by 8 bases and V by 4 bases; bases with no gene match: 17. This CDR3 is built from 17 residues. Germline V gene lookup returns CDR1 SGHDN and CDR2 FVKESK. The CDR3 sequence: CASSPSSLGGGRDEQFF. CDR3 DNA sequence: TGTGCCAGCAGCCCAAGTTCTCTGGGCGGGGGTCGGGATGAGCAGTTCTTC. Variable domain in full (rest from reference TRBV14 and TRBJ2-1): EAGVTQFPSHSVIEKGQTVTLRCDPISGHDNLYWYRRVMGKEIKFLLHFVKESKQDESGMPNNRFLAERTGGTYSTLKVQPAELEDSGVYFCASSPSSLGGGRDEQFFGPGTRLTVL.

This rearrangement joins TRBV30 to TRBJ2-2; perhaps TRBD1 as D (5 bases). V lost 0 bases and J 5 bases, leaving 13 bases between the germline ends. Germline lookup yields CDR1 GTSNPN and CDR2 SVGIG (reference sequence). The CDR3 runs to 15 residues. Written as DNA, the CDR3 is TGTGCCTGGAGTGTACAAGGCAGGGAAACCGGGGAGCTGTTTTTT. This gives the protein CAWSVQGRETGELFF.

The rearrangement links TRBV28 to TRBJ1-6; TRBD1 might be the D (5 bases). Trimming left V 6 bases short and J 10 bases short, with 16 bases between. The CDR3 extends over 14 amino acids. Germline CDR1 MDHEN, CDR2 SYDVKM. CDR3 nucleotides: TGTGCCAGCAGGATGCGGGGGGTAAACTCACCCCTCCACTTT. Translation: CASRMRGVNSPLHF.

Concerning this clone itself: A junction boundary mismatches the germline segment, possibly from a read error. This sequence joins TRBV19 and TRBJ1-2, with TRBD1 as a possible D gene (5 bases). Germline CDR1 is LNHDA and CDR2 is SQIVND (reference sequence). This CDR3 region has 14 residues. The CDR3 nucleotides are TGTGCCAGTAACCACCTACAGGTTAACTATGGCTACCCCTTC. The encoded protein is CASNHLQVNYGYPF.

The rearrangement links TRBV20-1 to TRBJ2-3; no firm D call. Trimming pared 3 bases from V and 10 bases from J, leaving 11 bases between. CDR1 is DFQATT, CDR2 SNEGSKA, per germline (reference sequence). The CDR3 loop spans 11 amino acids. The CDR3 protein is CSASRGFAQYF. The CDR3, as DNA: TGCAGTGCTAGCAGAGGTTTCGCGCAGTATTTT.

The CDR3 is CASSSLGARTDTQYF. Written as DNA, the CDR3 is TGCGCCAGCAGCTCTCTGGGGGCCCGCACAGATACGCAGTATTTT. This chain connects TRBV5-1 to TRBJ2-3; TRBD1 might be the D (6 bases). The germline CDR1 and CDR2 sequences are SGHRS and YFSETQ. The CDR3 runs to 15 residues. V was pared by 3 bases and J by 1 base, with 12 bases between.